The 18 T cell receptor beta chains presented below share a single source sample, sequenced in a study of CD8 T cells in Susac syndrome. Roughly 0.45 to 1 ug RNA was reverse transcribed with random hexamers. TCRdb reanalysed the immunoSEQ multiplex PCR reads using MiXCR and keeps one entry per CDR3 protein. The sample records approximately 100,000 distinct CDR3 sequences, roughly 94% being singletons. Sequenced material: CD8+ T cells from PBMCs. The source of these receptors is a human donor with Susac syndrome.

The rearrangement links TRBV7-8 to TRBJ2-1; D might be TRBD1 or TRBD2, each matching 6 bases. CDR3 size: 15 residues. The V end was cut by 7 bases, the J end by 4 bases, with 17 bases between. Per germline, CDR1 SGHVS and CDR2 FQNEAQ. CDR3 protein: CASIGGRGAYNEQFF. DNA of the CDR3: TGTGCCAGCATCGGGGGCAGGGGAGCGTACAATGAGCAGTTCTTC.

The rearrangement joins TRBV5-1 to TRBJ2-7; perhaps TRBD1 as D (6 bases). Germline CDR1 and CDR2: SGHRS and YFSETQ. V lost 3 bases and J 2 bases, leaving 9 bases between the germline ends. This CDR3 is 13 amino acids long. DNA of the CDR3: TGCGCCAGCAGCTGGGACAAGACCTACGAGCAGTACTTC. Its translation: CASSWDKTYEQYF. The variable domain in full, completed from reference TRBV5-1 and TRBJ2-7, reads KAGVTQTPRYLIKTRGQQVTLSCSPISGHRSVSWYQQTPGQGLQFLFEYFSETQRNKGNFPGRFSGRQFSNSRSEMNVSTLELGDSALYLCASSWDKTYEQYFGPGTRLTVT.

The chain uses TRBV9 and TRBJ2-6, with D unclear. The CDR3 runs to 14 residues. In germline, CDR1 is SGDLS, CDR2 YYNGEE. V was trimmed by 7 bases and J by 2 bases, leaving 10 bases between them. This CDR3 reads CASGAHTGANVLTF. CDR3 bases: TGTGCCAGCGGAGCCCATACTGGGGCCAACGTCCTGACTTTC.

V and J are TRBV9 and TRBJ2-1; 11 bases are shared with TRBD2. This CDR3 is built from 16 residues. Trimming at V came to 2 bases and at J to 4 bases, leaving 5 bases not matched to a gene. Germline V lookup: CDR1 SGDLS, CDR2 YYNGEE. This CDR3 reads CASSVNSGGGYNEQFF. CDR3 in DNA: TGTGCCAGCAGCGTTAATAGCGGGGGGGGTTACAATGAGCAGTTCTTC.

The chain carries TRBV5-1 and TRBJ2-5; 7 nucleotides match TRBD2. V lost 4 bases and J lost 5; bases outside the gene matches: 11. The germline V gene encodes CDR1 SGHRS and CDR2 YFSETQ. This CDR3 contains 15 residues. Written as DNA, the CDR3 is TGCGCCAGCAGCGCGGGCGGGGGTATCGGGGAGACCCAGTACTTC. The encoded protein is CASSAGGGIGETQYF.

The chain is built from TRBV20-1 and TRBJ2-1; TRBD2 agrees at 7 bases. Germline values: CDR1 DFQATT, CDR2 SNEGSKA (reference sequence). This CDR3 contains 15 residues. Trimming removed 1 base from V and 6 bases from J; junction bases left unmatched: 9. The DNA of the CDR3 is TGCAGTGCTAGAGGTACGGGGGGAAAGTTCAATGAGCAGTTCTTC. Translation gives CSARGTGGKFNEQFF.

The chain is built from TRBV6-5 and TRBJ2-1; no clear D. Germline values: CDR1 MNHEY, CDR2 SVGAGI. Trimming removed 2 bases from V and 10 bases from J, with 6 bases in between. The CDR3 is 11 amino acids. CDR3 in amino acids: CASSYRQEQFF. CDR3 coding DNA: TGTGCCAGCAGTTACAGACAAGAGCAGTTCTTC.

This chain connects TRBV27 to TRBJ2-7; D is uncertain. CDR3 length equals 15 residues. Trimming pared 2 bases from V and 2 bases from J, leaving 13 bases between. CDR1 is MNHEY and CDR2 is SMNVEV in the germline V gene (reference sequence). CDR3: CASSLGSFNPYEQYF. CDR3 in DNA: TGTGCCAGCAGTTTAGGGTCGTTTAACCCCTACGAGCAGTACTTC.

The V call is TRBV12-3 or TRBV12-4, the J call TRBJ2-5; 8 bases line up with TRBD2. V dropped 5 bases and J dropped 5; count of bases not matched to a gene: 10. The CDR3 runs 15 residues. The CDR3 coding sequence is TGTGCCAGCAGTCCCTTCGGCGGGGGGTGGGAGACCCAGTACTTC. As protein: CASSPFGGGWETQYF.

The chain couples TRBV20-1 to TRBJ2-3, with 9 positions matching TRBD2. Germline V gene sequence: CDR1 DFQATT, CDR2 SNEGSKA (reference sequence). CDR3 length: 16 residues. J was trimmed by 0 bases and V by 0 bases; bases with no gene match: 4. CDR3 in amino acids: CSARDRSGGSTDTQYF. CDR3 bases: TGCAGTGCTAGAGACCGAAGCGGGGGGAGCACAGATACGCAGTATTTT.

The chain couples TRBV9 to TRBJ2-7; tentatively, D is TRBD1 (5 bases). The CDR3 covers 14 residues. The V and J ends lost 0 bases and 1 base respectively, with 8 bases between them. Germline assignment: CDR1 SGDLS and CDR2 YYNGEE. CDR3 bases: TGTGCCAGCAGCGTAGACACAGGTTCCTACGAGCAGTACTTC. Translating gives CASSVDTGSYEQYF.

The J gene is TRBJ2-6, the V gene TRBV7-9; no firm D call. The CDR3 is 17 amino acids. Germline V gives CDR1 SEHNR, CDR2 FQNEAQ (reference sequence). V dropped 4 bases and J dropped 1 base, with 14 bases sitting between them. The CDR3 is CASSSRGPLSGANVLTF. For the CDR3, the DNA is TGTGCCAGCAGCTCGAGAGGTCCACTGTCTGGGGCCAACGTCCTGACTTTC.

CDR3: CATSKQGGYEQYF. CDR3 in DNA: TGTGCCACCAGCAAGCAGGGCGGATACGAGCAGTACTTC. The chain is built from TRBV15 and TRBJ2-7; perhaps TRBD1 as D (5 bases). Germline-derived CDR1 and CDR2 are LNHNV and YYDKDF (reference sequence). CDR3 size: 13 residues. V dropped 4 bases and J dropped 4 bases, with 11 bases sitting between them.

The CDR3 DNA follows: TGCAGCGTTGAGGAGTTCGAGGGGACCTATGGCTACACCTTC. The encoded protein is CSVEEFEGTYGYTF. The chain has TRBV29-1 and TRBJ1-2, with D possibly being TRBD1 (5 bases). CDR3 length: 14 residues. CDR1 and CDR2 from the germline V gene are SQVTM and ANQGSEA. The germline V and J ends were trimmed by 3 bases and 4 bases, with 15 bases remaining between them.

This clonotype has just one count. The rearrangement links TRBV11-2 to TRBJ2-7; TRBD2 matches at 11 bases. Germline CDR1 and CDR2: SGHAT and FQNNGV. CDR3 size: 14 residues. V dropped 5 bases and J dropped 3; count of bases not matched to a gene: 3. The CDR3 sequence is CASSRLAGFYEQYF. CDR3 sequence (DNA): TGTGCCAGCAGCCGACTAGCGGGGTTCTACGAGCAGTACTTC.

CDR3 in DNA: TGTGCTAGTTTACGCCCAGGGGGGAATCAGCCCCAGCATTTT. It specifies CASLRPGGNQPQHF. This rearrangement joins TRBV12-5 to TRBJ1-5, with TRBD1 matching 7 bases. V gave up 8 bases and J gave up 4 bases; unmatched junction bases: 8. Looked up from germline, CDR1 is LGHNT and CDR2 is FRNRAP. The CDR3 totals 14 residues.

The chain couples TRBV5-1 to TRBJ2-3, with 9 bases lining up with TRBD1. CDR1 is SGHRS and CDR2 is YFSETQ in the germline V gene. V dropped 4 bases and J dropped 5; count of bases not matched to a gene: 20. This CDR3 is built from 19 residues. CDR3 in amino acids: CASSTGTGKKASRVDTQYF. The CDR3 DNA reads TGCGCCAGCAGCACCGGGACAGGGAAAAAGGCTAGCCGGGTAGATACGCAGTATTTT.

Written as DNA, the CDR3 is TGTGCCAGCAGCGTAGAGGGCAATGTGAACACTGAAGCTTTCTTT. Protein sequence: CASSVEGNVNTEAFF. This chain connects TRBV9 to TRBJ1-1; the D is unclear. Germline V gene sequence: CDR1 SGDLS, CDR2 YYNGEE. V dropped 0 bases and J dropped 0 bases, with 9 bases sitting between them. The CDR3 has 15 residues.